This T cell receptor beta chain is drawn from a study of blood T cell repertoires in COVID-19. Study-level information: Some COVID-19 samples were acute and others convalescent; all came from the United States, Italy and Spain. T cells, B-cell-depleted T cells, or PBMCs provided the cDNA or gDNA that served as material.

Per the original data handling: Amplified reference gene primers provided the basis for estimating nucleated cell counts. Some clones are missing from TCRdb's copy, which holds only in-frame ones; the method was immunoSEQ multiplex PCR. V, J and clone size were drawn from that table, and D and trimming were deduced from the DNA. The repertoire has 90,000 or so clones, 87% of them found once; the top ten carry 0.85% to 1.2%. This CDR3 contains 11 residues. CDR1 and CDR2 (germline): SQVTM, ANQGSEA. V dropped 5 bases and J dropped 8 bases, with 12 bases sitting between them. The J gene is TRBJ1-2, the V gene TRBV29-1, with D uncertain. This TCR came from a human donor in a cohort sampled during active COVID-19. Source material: peripheral blood. This CDR3 is CSVTEDLGYTF. As DNA, the CDR3 is TGCAGCGTTACTGAGGACTTGGGCTACACCTTC.